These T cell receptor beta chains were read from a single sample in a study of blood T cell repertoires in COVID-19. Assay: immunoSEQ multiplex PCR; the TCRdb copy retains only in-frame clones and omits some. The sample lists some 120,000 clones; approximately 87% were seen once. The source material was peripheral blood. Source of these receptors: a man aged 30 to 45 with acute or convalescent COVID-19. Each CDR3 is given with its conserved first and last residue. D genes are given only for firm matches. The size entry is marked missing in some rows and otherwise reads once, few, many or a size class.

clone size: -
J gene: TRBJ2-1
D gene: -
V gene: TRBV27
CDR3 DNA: TGTGCCAGCAGTTTAATAGGCCGGCGGGAGCAGTTCTTC
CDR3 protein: CASSLIGRREQFF

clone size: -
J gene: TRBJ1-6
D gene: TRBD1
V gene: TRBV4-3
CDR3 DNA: TGCGCCAGCAGCCATGACAGGGCGGCACCCCTCCACTTT
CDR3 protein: CASSHDRAAPLHF

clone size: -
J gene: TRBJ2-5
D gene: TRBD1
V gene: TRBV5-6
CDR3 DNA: TGTGCCAGCCTCCTGAGCGGGACAGGGTCTCCTGGGCAAGAGACCCAGTACTTC
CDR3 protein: CASLLSGTGSPGQETQYF

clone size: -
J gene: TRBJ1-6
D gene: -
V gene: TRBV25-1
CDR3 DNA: TGTGCCAGCAGTGAATCCCCCCCCCGGGGGCCCCTCCACTTT
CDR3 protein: CASSESPPRGPLHF

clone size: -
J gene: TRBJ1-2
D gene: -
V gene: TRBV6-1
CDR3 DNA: TGTGCCAGCAGTGAAGGCACAGTCTATGGCTACACCTTC
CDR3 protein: CASSEGTVYGYTF

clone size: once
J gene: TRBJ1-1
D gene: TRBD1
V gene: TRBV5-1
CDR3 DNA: TGCGCCAGCAGCTTGGTCACAGGGGGTTCTGAAGCTTTCTTT
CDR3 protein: CASSLVTGGSEAFF

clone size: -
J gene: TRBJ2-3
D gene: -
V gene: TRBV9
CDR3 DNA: TGTGCCAGCACCCTCCCCTCAGATAGCACAGATACGCAGTATTTT
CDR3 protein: CASTLPSDSTDTQYF

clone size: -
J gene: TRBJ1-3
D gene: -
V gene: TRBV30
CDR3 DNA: TGTGCCTGGAGACCCACCCGGTCTGGAAACACCATATATTTT
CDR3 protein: CAWRPTRSGNTIYF

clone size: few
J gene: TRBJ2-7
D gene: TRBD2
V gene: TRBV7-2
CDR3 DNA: TGTGCCAGCAGCAGACTGCGGGGGGCCATCTCTGACGAGCAGTACTTC
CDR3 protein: CASSRLRGAISDEQYF

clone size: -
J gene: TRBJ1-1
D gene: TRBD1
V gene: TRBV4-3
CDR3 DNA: TGCGCCAGCAGCCAAGATGGACAGGGGGCGGGGGGTACTGAAGCTTTCTTT
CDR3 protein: CASSQDGQGAGGTEAFF

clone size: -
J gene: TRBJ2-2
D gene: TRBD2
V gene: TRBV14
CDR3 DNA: TGTGCCAGCAGCCTACATCTAGCGGGGGGGCCCGGGGAGCTGTTTTTT
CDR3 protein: CASSLHLAGGPGELFF

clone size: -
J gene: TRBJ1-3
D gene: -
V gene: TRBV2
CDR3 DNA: TGTGCCAGCACTGAGGAGACGGTCTCTGGAAACACCATATATTTT
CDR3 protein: CASTEETVSGNTIYF

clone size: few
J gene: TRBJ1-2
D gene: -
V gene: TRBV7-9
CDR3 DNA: TGTGCCAGCAGCTTAGACGGCTATGGCTACACCTTC
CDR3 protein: CASSLDGYGYTF

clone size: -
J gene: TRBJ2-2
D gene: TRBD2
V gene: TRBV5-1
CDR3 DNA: TGCGCCAGCAGCCAAACGACTAGCGGAAACACCGGGGAGCTGTTTTTT
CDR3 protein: CASSQTTSGNTGELFF

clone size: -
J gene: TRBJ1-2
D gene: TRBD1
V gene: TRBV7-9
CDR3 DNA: TGTGCCAGCAGCCAAGGGACAGGGAGGATCTATGGCTACACCTTC
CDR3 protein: CASSQGTGRIYGYTF

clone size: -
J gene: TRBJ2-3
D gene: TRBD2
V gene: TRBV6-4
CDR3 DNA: TGTGCCAGCAGTGAGTCTAGCGGGGACAGCACAGATACGCAGTATTTT
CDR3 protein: CASSESSGDSTDTQYF

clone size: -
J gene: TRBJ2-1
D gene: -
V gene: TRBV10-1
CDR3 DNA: TGCGCCAGCAGTGCGGGAGCACCCTACAATGAGCAGTTCTTC
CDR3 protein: CASSAGAPYNEQFF

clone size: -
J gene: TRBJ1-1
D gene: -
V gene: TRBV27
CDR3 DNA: TGTGCCAGCATGACAGAAACTGAAGCTTTCTTT
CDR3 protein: CASMTETEAFF

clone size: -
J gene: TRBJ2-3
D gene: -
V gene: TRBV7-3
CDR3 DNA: TGTGCCAGCAGCCTCAACTCCCATACGCAGTATTTT
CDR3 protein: CASSLNSHTQYF

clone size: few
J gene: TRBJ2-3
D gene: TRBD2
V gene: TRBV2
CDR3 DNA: TGTGCCAGCAGGCGACTAGCGGGGGTCGATACGCAGTATTTT
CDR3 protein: CASRRLAGVDTQYF

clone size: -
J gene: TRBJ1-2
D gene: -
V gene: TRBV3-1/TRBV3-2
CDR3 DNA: TGTGCCAGCAGCCAAGATTTGAGGGGGAATGGCTACACCTTC
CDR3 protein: CASSQDLRGNGYTF

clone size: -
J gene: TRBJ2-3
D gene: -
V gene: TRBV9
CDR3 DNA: TGTGCCAGCAGCGTAGGCCCGGGGGTGTTCACAGATACGCAGTATTTT
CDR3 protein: CASSVGPGVFTDTQYF

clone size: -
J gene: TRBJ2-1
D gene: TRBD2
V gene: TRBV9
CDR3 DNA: TGTGCCAGCAGCCCCCCTTACGGCGGGGGGGCTAGGGACAATGAGCAGTTCTTC
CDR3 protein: CASSPPYGGGARDNEQFF

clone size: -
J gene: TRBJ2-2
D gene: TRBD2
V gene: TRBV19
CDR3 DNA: TGTGCCAGTAGTACGGGACTAGCGGGGGGAATGCGGGAGCTGTTTTTT
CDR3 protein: CASSTGLAGGMRELFF

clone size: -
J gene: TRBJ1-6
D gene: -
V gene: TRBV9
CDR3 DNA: TGTGCCAGCAGCGCCGACAGCAATTCACCCCTCCACTTT
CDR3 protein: CASSADSNSPLHF

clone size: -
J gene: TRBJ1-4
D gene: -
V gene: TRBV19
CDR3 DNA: TGTGCCAGTAGTATCTTTCTGGGCCAGGCTGAAAAACTGTTTTTT
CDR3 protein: CASSIFLGQAEKLFF

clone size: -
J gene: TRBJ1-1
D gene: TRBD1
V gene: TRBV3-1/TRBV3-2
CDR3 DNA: TGTGCCAGCAGCCGAAGGACAGGAATGGCTTTCTTT
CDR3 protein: CASSRRTGMAFF

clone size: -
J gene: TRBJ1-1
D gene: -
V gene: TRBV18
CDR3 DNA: TGTGCCAGCTCACCCAAGCCGGGGGGCGGCACTGAAGCTTTCTTT
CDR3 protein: CASSPKPGGGTEAFF

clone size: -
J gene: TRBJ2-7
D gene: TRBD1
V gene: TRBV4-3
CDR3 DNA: TGCGCCAGCAGCCACGGACAGGGCCCCTACGAGCAGTACTTC
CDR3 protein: CASSHGQGPYEQYF

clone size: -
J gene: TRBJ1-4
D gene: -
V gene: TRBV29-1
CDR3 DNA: TGCAGCGGCGGAGGTGAGGAAAAACTGTTTTTT
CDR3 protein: CSGGGEEKLFF

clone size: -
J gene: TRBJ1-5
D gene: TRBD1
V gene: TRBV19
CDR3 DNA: TGTGCCAGTAGGGGCCCGACAGGGGGCGTTCAGCCCCAGCATTTT
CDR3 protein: CASRGPTGGVQPQHF

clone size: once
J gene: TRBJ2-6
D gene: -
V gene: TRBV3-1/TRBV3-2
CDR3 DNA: TGTGCCAGCAGCCGAGCGAGCTCTGGGGCCAACGTCCTGACTTTC
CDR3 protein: CASSRASSGANVLTF

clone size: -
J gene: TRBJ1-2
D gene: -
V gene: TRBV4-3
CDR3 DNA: TGCGCCAGCAGCCAGGGCCTATATGGCTACACCTTC
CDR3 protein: CASSQGLYGYTF

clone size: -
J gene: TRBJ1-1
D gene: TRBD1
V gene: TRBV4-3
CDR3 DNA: TGCGCCAGCAGCCTGACAGGGAGAACTGAAGCTTTCTTT
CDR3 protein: CASSLTGRTEAFF

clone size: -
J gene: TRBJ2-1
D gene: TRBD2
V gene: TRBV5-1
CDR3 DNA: TGCGCCAGCAGCCCTGGTTGGAGGGCGGGAGGGGACAATGAGCAGTTCTTC
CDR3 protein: CASSPGWRAGGDNEQFF

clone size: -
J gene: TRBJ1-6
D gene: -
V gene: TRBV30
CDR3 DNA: TGTGCCTGGAGTGTGGAGGGAAGGTCACCCCTCCACTTT
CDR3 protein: CAWSVEGRSPLHF

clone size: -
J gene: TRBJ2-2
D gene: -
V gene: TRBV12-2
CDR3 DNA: TGTGCAAGTCGCTTAGGACTCGGGACTGACGAAAGCGCACCCGGGGAGCTGTTTTTT
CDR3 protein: CASRLGLGTDESAPGELFF

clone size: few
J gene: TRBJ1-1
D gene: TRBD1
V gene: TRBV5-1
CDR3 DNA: TGCGCCAGCAGCCTTCGACAGGGGTTGGACACTGAAGCTTTCTTT
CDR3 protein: CASSLRQGLDTEAFF

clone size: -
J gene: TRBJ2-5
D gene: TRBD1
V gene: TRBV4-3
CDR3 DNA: TGCGCCAGCAGCCAATCGTACGGGACAGGGATTCTTGCAGACCAAGAGACCCAGTACTTC
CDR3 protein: CASSQSYGTGILADQETQYF

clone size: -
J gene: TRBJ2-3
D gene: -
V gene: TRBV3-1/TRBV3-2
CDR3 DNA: TGTGCCAGCAGCCAAGTTACTAGCTTGAGCACAGATACGCAGTATTTT
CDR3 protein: CASSQVTSLSTDTQYF

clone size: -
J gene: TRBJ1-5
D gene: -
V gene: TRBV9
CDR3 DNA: TGTGCCAGCAGCGTCGGCCCAGGGGTGGGCCAGCCCCAGCATTTT
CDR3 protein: CASSVGPGVGQPQHF

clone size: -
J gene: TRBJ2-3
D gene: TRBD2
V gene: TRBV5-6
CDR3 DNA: TGTGCCAGCAGCTCTGGACTAGCGGGGAGAGATGCGCAGTATTTT
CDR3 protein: CASSSGLAGRDAQYF

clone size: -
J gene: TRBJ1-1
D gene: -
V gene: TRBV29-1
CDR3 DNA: TGCAGCGTCGCGAGGGGGTACACTGAAGCTTTCTTT
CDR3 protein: CSVARGYTEAFF

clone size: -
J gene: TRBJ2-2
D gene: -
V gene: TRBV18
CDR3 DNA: TGTGCCAGCACAAAGGGGGAAGGAACCGGGGAGCTGTTTTTT
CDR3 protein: CASTKGEGTGELFF

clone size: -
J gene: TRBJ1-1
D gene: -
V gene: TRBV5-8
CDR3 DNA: TGTGCCAGCAGCTTGGGAGGACTGAGCACTGAAGCTTTCTTT
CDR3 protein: CASSLGGLSTEAFF

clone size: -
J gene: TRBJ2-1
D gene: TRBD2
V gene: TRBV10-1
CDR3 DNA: TGCGCCAGCAGTGAACTAGCGGACAATGAGCAGTTCTTC
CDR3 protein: CASSELADNEQFF

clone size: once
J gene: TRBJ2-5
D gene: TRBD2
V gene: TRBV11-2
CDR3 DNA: TGTGCCAGCAGCTCAGGACGCCTAGCGGGGATGGGGCAAGAGACCCAGTACTTC
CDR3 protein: CASSSGRLAGMGQETQYF

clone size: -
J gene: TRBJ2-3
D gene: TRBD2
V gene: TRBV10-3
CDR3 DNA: TGTGCCATCAGTGAGTCGGGACTAGCGGGGGCCACAGATACGCAGTATTTT
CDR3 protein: CAISESGLAGATDTQYF

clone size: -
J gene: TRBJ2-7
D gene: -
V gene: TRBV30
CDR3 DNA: TGTGCCTCGAGCGCCTACAGGGTGGGGGAGCAGTACTTC
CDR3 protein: CASSAYRVGEQYF

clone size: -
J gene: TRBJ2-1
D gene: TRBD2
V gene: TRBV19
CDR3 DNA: TGTGCCAGTAGTATCCCCAGCGGGAGGGCTCTCTCCTACAATGAGCAGTTCTTC
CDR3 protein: CASSIPSGRALSYNEQFF

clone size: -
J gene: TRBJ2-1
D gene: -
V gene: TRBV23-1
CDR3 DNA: TGCGCCAGCAGTCGCTCAGGGTACAATGAGCAGTTCTTC
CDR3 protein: CASSRSGYNEQFF

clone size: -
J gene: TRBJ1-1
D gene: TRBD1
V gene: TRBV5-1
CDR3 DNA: TGCGCCAGCAGCCCCGGACAGGGCACGAACACTGAAGCTTTCTTT
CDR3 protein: CASSPGQGTNTEAFF

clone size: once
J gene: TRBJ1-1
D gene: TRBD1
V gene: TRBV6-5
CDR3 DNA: TGTGCCAGCGAAAGACAGGGATCGTCCACTGAAGCTTTCTTT
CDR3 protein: CASERQGSSTEAFF

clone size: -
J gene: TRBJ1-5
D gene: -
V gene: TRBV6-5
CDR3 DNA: TGTGCCAGCAGTCCCCCAGGGGATAGCAATCAGCCCCAGCATTTT
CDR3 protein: CASSPPGDSNQPQHF

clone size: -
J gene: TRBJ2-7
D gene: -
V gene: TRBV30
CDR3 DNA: TGTGCCACCACCAGAGGGCGCGAGCAGTACTTC
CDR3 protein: CATTRGREQYF